Below, 7 T cell receptor beta chains from the same sample are listed, as sequenced in a study of T cell changes during pregnancy in multiple sclerosis. Method: immunoSEQ multiplex PCR; TCRdb's copy keeps in-frame clones and lacks some. The sample has over 60,000 clones, 91% seen once. This specimen was CD4+ T cells from peripheral blood mononuclear cells, taken in the third trimester of pregnancy. The receptor set was obtained from a female donor in good health, enrolled as a control in a pregnancy study.

The rearrangement links TRBV7-9 to TRBJ2-3; 8 bases agree with TRBD2. V shed 4 bases, J shed 1 base, and the junction held 7 bases outside the gene matches. The CDR3 is 16 amino acids. Germline V gives CDR1 SEHNR, CDR2 FQNEAQ (reference sequence). This CDR3 is CASSSFSGVGTDTQYF. The DNA for the CDR3 is TGTGCCAGCAGCTCTTTTAGCGGGGTGGGCACAGATACGCAGTATTTT.

The V gene is TRBV7-9, the J gene TRBJ2-1; 7 bases match TRBD1. The CDR3 runs to 12 residues. V lost 5 bases and J lost 10; bases outside the gene matches: 5. The germline V gene has CDR1 SEHNR and CDR2 FQNEAQ (reference sequence). CDR3 in amino acids: CASSETGIEQFF. CDR3 nucleotides: TGTGCCAGCAGCGAGACAGGGATCGAGCAGTTCTTC.

The gene calls are TRBV5-1 and TRBJ1-1, with TRBD1 matching 8 bases. This CDR3 contains 18 residues. The V segment lost 4 bases and the J segment 1 base; nucleotides outside the gene matches: 15. Germline-derived CDR1 and CDR2 are SGHRS and YFSETQ. The CDR3 sequence is CASSTEAYRGVWNTEAFF. The CDR3 DNA reads TGCGCCAGCAGCACCGAAGCCTACAGGGGGGTTTGGAACACTGAAGCTTTCTTT. Based on the CDR3 plus reference TRBV5-1 and TRBJ1-1, the full variable domain is KAGVTQTPRYLIKTRGQQVTLSCSPISGHRSVSWYQQTPGQGLQFLFEYFSETQRNKGNFPGRFSGRQFSNSRSEMNVSTLELGDSALYLCASSTEAYRGVWNTEAFFGQGTRLTVV.

The chain employs TRBV11-2 and TRBJ2-1; D might be TRBD2 (6 bases). Trimming shortened V by 6 bases and J by 0 bases, and 12 bases separated the two germline ends. Per the germline V gene, CDR1 is SGHAT and CDR2 is FQNNGV. The CDR3 spans 15 residues. The CDR3 DNA reads as TGTGCCAGCAGAGGTAGCGGACGCTCCTACAATGAGCAGTTCTTC. The encoded protein is CASRGSGRSYNEQFF.

The gene calls are TRBV7-2 and TRBJ2-3; the match to TRBD2 covers 12 bases. CDR3 size: 16 residues. V trimming: 4 bases; J trimming: 0 bases; junction bases outside the gene matches: 2. Germline CDR1 and CDR2: SGHTA and FQGNSA. The CDR3 spells CASSSGLAGSTDTQYF. The CDR3 bases are TGTGCCAGCAGCTCAGGACTAGCGGGGAGCACAGATACGCAGTATTTT.

The rearrangement links TRBV5-8 to TRBJ1-5, with D possibly being TRBD1 (5 bases). Germline V gene sequence: CDR1 SGHTS, CDR2 YDEGEE. V was pared by 2 bases and J by 5 bases, with 14 bases between. The CDR3 is 15 amino acids. CDR3 coding DNA: TGTGCCAGCAGCTTATCAGGGCAGCCTCATCAGCCCCAGCATTTT. This encodes CASSLSGQPHQPQHF.

The V call is TRBV25-1, the J call TRBJ1-1, with 12 bases identical to TRBD1. Germline trimming cut 4 bases from V and 12 bases from J; bases unmatched to any gene: 9. Germline CDR1 is MGHDK and CDR2 is SYGVNS. The CDR3 sequence is 14 residues long. CDR3 sequence reads: CASSAGDRGRKTFF. The CDR3 DNA sequence: TGTGCCAGCAGTGCCGGGGACAGGGGGCGAAAGACTTTCTTT.